The following is a T cell receptor beta chain sequence with its context. Its antigen is undetermined. This record belongs to a study of T cell responses to AZD1222 COVID-19 vaccine. Study information: Whether given at about 4 or about 12 weeks, second doses were pooled.

Profiling relied on immunoSEQ multiplex PCR, and the TCRdb table lists in-frame clones only, not all of them. The sample contains some 160,000 clones, 85% to 95% of which appear only once. The CDR3 is made up of 14 amino acids. Germline CDR1 SGHRS, CDR2 YFSETQ. Trimming cost V 2 bases and J 1 base, with 4 bases left between them. Study-wide points: Spike-specific TCRs gained breadth and depth after people received two AZD1222 doses.

The chain joins TRBV5-1 to TRBJ1-6; no firm D call. The source material was peripheral blood, sampled on day 0 of AZD1222 vaccination. This clonotype originated in an adult in good health. CDR3 protein: CASSFRSYNSPLHF. CDR3 nucleotides: TGCGCCAGCAGCTTTAGGTCCTATAATTCACCCCTCCACTTT.